This TCR beta chain was obtained from a study of T cell responses to AZD1222 COVID-19 vaccine. General observations from the study: Spike was spanned by vaccine-associated CD4 TCRs, which were dominant at 160-218 and 743-854. A mostly white British donor set with more females was recruited, and clonal diversity was possibly underestimated. Nearly half of spike-specific TCRs reportedly go after variant regions that carry no mutations.

This table comes from immunoSEQ multiplex PCR, and its TCRdb copy is limited to in-frame clones, with some not included. Of about 140,000 clones listed, around 91% are singletons. Regarding this clone: Its antigen is not identified.

The CDR3 consists of 14 residues. Germline CDR1 reads MNHEY; CDR2 reads SVGAGI. Trimming left V 6 bases short and J 0 bases short, with 12 bases between. This material consisted of peripheral blood, taken 28 days after the second AZD1222 dose. This clonotype was obtained from an adult who received the AZD1222 COVID-19 vaccine. The chain couples TRBV6-5 to TRBJ2-7, with D unclear. The CDR3 nucleotides are TGTGCCAGCAGCGCCGGGTCATCCTCCTACGAGCAGTACTTC. Translated: CASSAGSSSYEQYF.